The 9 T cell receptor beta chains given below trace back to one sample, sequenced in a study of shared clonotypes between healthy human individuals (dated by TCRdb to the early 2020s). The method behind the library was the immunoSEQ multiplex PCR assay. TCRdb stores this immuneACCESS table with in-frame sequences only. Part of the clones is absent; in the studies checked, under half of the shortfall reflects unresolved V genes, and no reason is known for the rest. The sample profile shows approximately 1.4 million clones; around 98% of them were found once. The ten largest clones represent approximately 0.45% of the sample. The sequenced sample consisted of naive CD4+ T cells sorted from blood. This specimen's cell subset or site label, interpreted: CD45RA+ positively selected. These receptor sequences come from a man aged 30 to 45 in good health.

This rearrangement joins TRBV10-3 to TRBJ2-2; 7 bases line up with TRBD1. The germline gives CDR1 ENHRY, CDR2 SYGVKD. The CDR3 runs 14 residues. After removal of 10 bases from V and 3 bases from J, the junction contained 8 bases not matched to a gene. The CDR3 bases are TGTGCCACCGAGAGGGGGCTGGACACCGGGGAGCTGTTTTTT. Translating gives CATERGLDTGELFF.

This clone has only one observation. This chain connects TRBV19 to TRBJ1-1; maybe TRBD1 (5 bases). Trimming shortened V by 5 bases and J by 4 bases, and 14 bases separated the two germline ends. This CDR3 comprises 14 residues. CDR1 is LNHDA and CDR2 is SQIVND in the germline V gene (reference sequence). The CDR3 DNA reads TGTGCCAGTAGTCCGCCGGGGCGGCTCACTGAAGCTTTCTTT. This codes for CASSPPGRLTEAFF.

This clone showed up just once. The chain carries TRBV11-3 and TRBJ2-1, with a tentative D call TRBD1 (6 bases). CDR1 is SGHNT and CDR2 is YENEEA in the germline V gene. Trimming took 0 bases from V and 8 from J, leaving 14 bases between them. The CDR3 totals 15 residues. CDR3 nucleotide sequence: TGTGCCAGCAGCTTAGAAGGGGGTATGCTGCATGAGCAGTTCTTC. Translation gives CASSLEGGMLHEQFF. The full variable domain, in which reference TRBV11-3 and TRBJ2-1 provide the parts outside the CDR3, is EAGVVQSPRYKIIEKKQPVAFWCNPISGHNTLYWYLQNLGQGPELLIRYENEEAVDDSQLPKDRFSAERLKGVDSTLKIQPAELGDSAVYLCASSLEGGMLHEQFFGPGTRLTVL.

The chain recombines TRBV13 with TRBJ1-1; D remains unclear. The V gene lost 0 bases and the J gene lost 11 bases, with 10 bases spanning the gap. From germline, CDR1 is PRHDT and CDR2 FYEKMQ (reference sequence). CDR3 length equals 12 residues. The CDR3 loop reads CASSLGVASAFF. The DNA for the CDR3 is TGTGCCAGCAGCTTAGGGGTCGCATCGGCTTTCTTT.

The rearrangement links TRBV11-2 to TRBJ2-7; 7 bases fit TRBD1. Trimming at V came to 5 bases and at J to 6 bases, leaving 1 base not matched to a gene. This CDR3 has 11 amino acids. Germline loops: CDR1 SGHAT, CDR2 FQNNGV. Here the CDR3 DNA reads TGTGCCAGCAGCACAGGGGTCGAGCAGTACTTC. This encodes CASSTGVEQYF.

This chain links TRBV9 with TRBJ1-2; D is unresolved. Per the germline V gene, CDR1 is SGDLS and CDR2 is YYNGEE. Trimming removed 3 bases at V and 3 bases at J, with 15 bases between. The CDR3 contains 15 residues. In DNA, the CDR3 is TGTGCCAGCAGCGGAGAACGTCAGCGCGACTATGGCTACACCTTC. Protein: CASSGERQRDYGYTF.

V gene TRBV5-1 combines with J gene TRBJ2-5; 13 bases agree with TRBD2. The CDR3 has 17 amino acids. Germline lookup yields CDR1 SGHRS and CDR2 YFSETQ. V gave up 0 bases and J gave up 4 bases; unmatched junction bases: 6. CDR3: CASSLGGLAGETETQYF. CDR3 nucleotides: TGCGCCAGCAGCTTGGGCGGACTAGCGGGAGAAACAGAGACCCAGTACTTC.

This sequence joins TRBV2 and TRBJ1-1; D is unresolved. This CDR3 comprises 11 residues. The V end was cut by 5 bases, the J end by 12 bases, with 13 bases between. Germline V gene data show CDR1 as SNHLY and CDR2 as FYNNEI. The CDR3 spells CASSYTAGTFF. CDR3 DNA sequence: TGTGCCAGCAGTTACACGGCCGGGACTTTCTTT. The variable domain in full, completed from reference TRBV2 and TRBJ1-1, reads EPEVTQTPSHQVTQMGQEVILRCVPISNHLYFYWYRQILGQKVEFLVSFYNNEISEKSEIFDDQFSVERPDGSNFTLKIRSTKLEDSAMYFCASSYTAGTFFGQGTRLTVV.

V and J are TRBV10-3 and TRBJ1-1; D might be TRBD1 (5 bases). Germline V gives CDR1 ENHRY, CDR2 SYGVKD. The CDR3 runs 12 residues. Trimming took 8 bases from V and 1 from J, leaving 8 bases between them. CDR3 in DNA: TGTGCCATCTCGGGGGGGAACACTGAAGCTTTCTTT. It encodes CAISGGNTEAFF.